A single sample gave rise to the 21 T cell receptor beta chains below, sequenced in a study of T cell responses to AZD1222 COVID-19 vaccine. Assay used: immunoSEQ multiplex PCR; TCRdb lists only in-frame clones, some missing. In the table there are around 100,000 clones, around 90% of which are singletons. Sequenced material: peripheral blood, taken on day 0 of AZD1222 vaccination. These receptors came from an adult in good health.

The genes are TRBV28 and TRBJ2-1; no firm D call. Germline lookup yields CDR1 MDHEN and CDR2 SYDVKM. Between the trimmed V and J ends, which lost 5 bases and 8 bases, there was a span of 25 bases. This CDR3 region has 17 residues. The CDR3, as DNA: TGTGCCAGCAGTCCCGCGACCCGCAGCTGGAACGTGTATGAGCAGTTCTTC. Its protein is CASSPATRSWNVYEQFF.

This chain joins TRBV5-4 and TRBJ2-6; the D gene is possibly TRBD1 (6 bases). From germline, CDR1 is SGHNT and CDR2 YYREEE (reference sequence). This CDR3 contains 16 residues. The germline V and J ends were trimmed by 5 bases and 4 bases, with 16 bases remaining between them. The CDR3, as DNA: TGTGCCAGCAGTTATGGCCAGGGGTTGGGGGCCAACGTCCTGACTTTC. As protein: CASSYGQGLGANVLTF.

This chain uses TRBV15 with TRBJ2-7; D is undetermined. The CDR3 is 18 residues long. The germline gives CDR1 LNHNV, CDR2 YYDKDF (reference sequence). V lost 0 bases and J 0 bases, leaving 18 bases between the germline ends. CDR3 sequence reads: CATSRDINWRIDSYEQYF. The DNA of the CDR3 is TGTGCCACCAGCAGAGATATAAATTGGCGGATAGACTCCTACGAGCAGTACTTC. Full variable domain (missing parts from reference TRBV15 and TRBJ2-7): DAMVIQNPRYQVTQFGKPVTLSCSQTLNHNVMYWYQQKSSQAPKLLFHYYDKDFNNEADTPDNFQSRRPNTSFCFLDIRSPGLGDTAMYLCATSRDINWRIDSYEQYFGPGTRLTVT.

This rearrangement joins TRBV27 to TRBJ2-1, with TRBD2 matching 11 bases. Germline V gene sequence: CDR1 MNHEY, CDR2 SMNVEV (reference sequence). V gave up 5 bases and J gave up 5 bases; unmatched junction bases: 14. This CDR3 is 18 amino acids long. The CDR3 protein is CASSPHLLAGGPHNEQFF. DNA of the CDR3: TGTGCCAGCAGTCCCCACCTTTTAGCGGGAGGGCCCCACAATGAGCAGTTCTTC.

The chain employs TRBV18 and TRBJ2-3; 7 nucleotides match TRBD1. The CDR3 consists of 15 residues. Trimming removed 3 bases from V and 5 bases from J; junction bases left unmatched: 8. Looked up from germline, CDR1 is KGHSH and CDR2 is LQKENI. This CDR3 is CASSPRQGVEDTQYF. The CDR3 nucleotides read TGTGCCAGCTCACCGCGGCAGGGGGTTGAAGATACGCAGTATTTT.

This chain uses TRBV30 with TRBJ1-2; 8 bases map to TRBD1. CDR1 GTSNPN and CDR2 SVGIG come from the germline V gene (reference sequence). V was clipped by 4 bases and J by 4 bases; unmatched bases: 2. CDR3 size: 12 residues. This chain's CDR3 is CAWTGGGYGYTF. CDR3 nucleotide sequence: TGTGCCTGGACAGGGGGCGGCTATGGCTACACCTTC.

V and J are TRBV10-3 and TRBJ1-3; D uncertain. The V and J ends lost 0 bases and 3 bases respectively, with 9 bases between them. The germline V gene encodes CDR1 ENHRY and CDR2 SYGVKD. The CDR3 sequence is 15 residues long. CDR3 residues: CAISESGRNGNTIYF. The CDR3 DNA follows: TGTGCCATCAGTGAGTCTGGCAGGAATGGAAACACCATATATTTT.

The chain joins TRBV9 to TRBJ2-4, with D unclear. The V gene's germline CDR1 is SGDLS and CDR2 YYNGEE. V lost 1 base and J 0 bases, leaving 11 bases between the germline ends. CDR3 size: 16 residues. CDR3 in DNA: TGTGCCAGCAGCGTATCGGTGGGGTCAGCCAAAAACATTCAGTACTTC. Translating gives CASSVSVGSAKNIQYF.

This chain connects TRBV5-4 to TRBJ2-5; a possible D gene is TRBD1 (6 bases). Germline V lookup: CDR1 SGHNT, CDR2 YYREEE (reference sequence). Trimming stripped 4 bases from V and 1 base from J, with 11 bases between. This CDR3 has 14 residues. The CDR3 loop is CASSAGQFQETQYF. Written as DNA, the CDR3 is TGTGCCAGCAGCGCCGGACAGTTCCAAGAGACCCAGTACTTC.

V gene TRBV27 combines with J gene TRBJ1-1; a weak D match, TRBD1 (6 bases). Germline CDR1 is MNHEY and CDR2 is SMNVEV (reference sequence). There are 17 residues in the CDR3. The germline V and J ends were trimmed by 6 bases and 5 bases, with 25 bases remaining between them. CDR3 in amino acids: CASSPSLGAMASTEAFF. In DNA form, the CDR3 reads TGTGCCAGCAGCCCGAGTCTGGGGGCCATGGCTTCGACTGAAGCTTTCTTT.

This clone was detected once. J is TRBJ2-7 and V is TRBV19, with D tentatively TRBD2 (6 bases). The V end lost 5 bases, the J end lost 2 bases, and 13 bases lay between the germline ends. The germline V gene has CDR1 LNHDA and CDR2 SQIVND (reference sequence). The length of the CDR3 is 14 residues. CDR3 protein: CASSWSGFTYEQYF. The DNA for the CDR3 is TGTGCCAGTAGTTGGAGCGGGTTTACCTACGAGCAGTACTTC.

This clone was detected once. The chain couples TRBV6-5 to TRBJ2-5; 7 bases line up with TRBD2. In germline, CDR1 is MNHEY, CDR2 SVGAGI. CDR3 length: 14 amino acids. V gave up 6 bases and J gave up 5 bases; unmatched junction bases: 9. In DNA, the CDR3 is TGTGCCAGCAGGATCGAGACTAGCACGGAGACCCAGTACTTC. It is translated as CASRIETSTETQYF.

The rearrangement links TRBV4-1 to TRBJ1-5; 8 positions match TRBD1. Looked up from germline, CDR1 is MGHRA and CDR2 is YSYEKL. The length of the CDR3 is 16 residues. J was trimmed by 3 bases and V by 0 bases; bases with no gene match: 4. CDR3 residues: CASSQDRDRFNQPQHF. The CDR3 nucleotides are TGCGCCAGCAGCCAAGATCGGGACAGGTTCAATCAGCCCCAGCATTTT.

The J gene is TRBJ2-6, the V gene TRBV27; D is possibly TRBD2 (6 bases). CDR1 MNHEY and CDR2 SMNVEV come from the germline V gene (reference sequence). The V gene lost 0 bases and the J gene lost 0 bases, with 21 bases spanning the gap. The CDR3 is 21 residues long. The CDR3 DNA follows: TGTGCCAGCAGTTTATCTATGCTTAGCGGTCGTATCAACTCTGGGGCCAACGTCCTGACTTTC. Its protein product is CASSLSMLSGRINSGANVLTF.

The gene calls are TRBV14 and TRBJ1-1; 8 bases match TRBD1. Germline loops: CDR1 SGHDN, CDR2 FVKESK. The CDR3 runs to 16 residues. J lost 4 bases, V lost 6 bases, and 13 bases had no gene match. The CDR3 DNA follows: TGTGCCAGCAGACCCGACACAGGGGGAGGAAGCACTGAAGCTTTCTTT. Its translation: CASRPDTGGGSTEAFF.

V is TRBV9 and J is TRBJ2-1; a weak D match, TRBD1 (8 bases). Germline CDR1 and CDR2: SGDLS and YYNGEE. This CDR3 has 15 residues. Deletions cut 3 bases from V and 4 bases from J, with 14 bases between. This chain's CDR3 is CASSAQGGVYNEQFF. CDR3 bases: TGTGCCAGCAGCGCACAGGGGGGGGTATACAATGAGCAGTTCTTC.

This clone was seen just once. The chain has TRBV10-3 and TRBJ2-7; 7 bases align to TRBD2. The CDR3 is 13 residues long. Germline trimming cut 7 bases from V and 3 bases from J; bases unmatched to any gene: 6. Germline V lookup: CDR1 ENHRY, CDR2 SYGVKD. CDR3 residues: CAITDRGDYEQYF. Written as DNA, the CDR3 is TGTGCCATCACCGATCGGGGGGACTACGAGCAGTACTTC.

The CDR3 DNA sequence: TGTGCCAGCAGCCTCCCTGTGGCTGAGCAGTTCTTC. Residues: CASSLPVAEQFF. The genes are TRBV7-2 and TRBJ2-1; D unresolved. CDR3 size: 12 residues. The germline V and J ends were trimmed by 5 bases and 9 bases, with 11 bases remaining between them. Germline-derived CDR1 and CDR2 are SGHTA and FQGNSA.

The chain combines TRBV7-9 with TRBJ2-7, with 8 nucleotides matching TRBD1. Germline-derived CDR1 and CDR2 are SEHNR and FQNEAQ (reference sequence). The trim removed 5 bases at V and 2 bases at J, leaving 8 bases unmatched. CDR3 length equals 15 residues. CDR3 sequence (DNA): TGTGCCAGCAGCGCCCGGACAGGGAATACCTACGAGCAGTACTTC. This gives the protein CASSARTGNTYEQYF.

In its sample, this clone was seen a few times. The chain carries TRBV10-3 and TRBJ2-1; D perhaps matches TRBD1 (6 bases). The ends were cut back, 0 bases at V and 4 bases at J, with 13 bases in the middle. CDR1 is ENHRY and CDR2 is SYGVKD in the germline V gene. This CDR3 is built from 16 residues. The CDR3 region is CAISESMAGEYNEQFF. As DNA, the CDR3 is TGTGCCATCAGTGAGTCGATGGCAGGGGAATACAATGAGCAGTTCTTC.

This clone was picked up a small number of times. The rearrangement uses TRBV14 and TRBJ1-1, with a tentative D call TRBD1 (5 bases). Between the trimmed V and J ends, which lost 4 bases and 0 bases, there was a span of 12 bases. Germline CDR1 SGHDN, CDR2 FVKESK. The CDR3 spans 15 residues. In DNA, the CDR3 is TGTGCCAGCAGCCCAGCCGGGGCTTTGAACACTGAAGCTTTCTTT. Residues: CASSPAGALNTEAFF.